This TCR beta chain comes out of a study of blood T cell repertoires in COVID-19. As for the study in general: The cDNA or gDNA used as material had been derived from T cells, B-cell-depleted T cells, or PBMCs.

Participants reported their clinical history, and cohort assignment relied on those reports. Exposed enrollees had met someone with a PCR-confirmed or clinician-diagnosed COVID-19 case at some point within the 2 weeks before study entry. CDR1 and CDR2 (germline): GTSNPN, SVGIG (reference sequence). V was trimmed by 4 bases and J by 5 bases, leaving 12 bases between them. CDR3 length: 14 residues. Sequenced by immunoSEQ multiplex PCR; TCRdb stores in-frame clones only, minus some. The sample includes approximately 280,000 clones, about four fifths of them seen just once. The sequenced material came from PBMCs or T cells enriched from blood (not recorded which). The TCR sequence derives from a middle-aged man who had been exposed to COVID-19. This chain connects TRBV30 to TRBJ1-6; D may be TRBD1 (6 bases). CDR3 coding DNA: TGTGCCTGGAAATTGGACAGCGATAATTCACCCCTCCACTTT. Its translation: CAWKLDSDNSPLHF.